One T cell receptor (beta chain) is described in this entry. The data originate from a study of blood T cell repertoires in COVID-19. The CDR3 covers 15 residues. V shed 5 bases, J shed 7 bases, and the junction held 13 bases outside the gene matches. Germline CDR1 SGHAT, CDR2 FQNNGV. Repertoires were generated with immunoSEQ multiplex PCR, while TCRdb's copy carries only in-frame clones and drops some. This sample carries approximately 150,000 clones, over 75% of them seen once, and the ten largest clones take about 2%. The sequence derives from a man in his sixties or seventies with active COVID-19. The V call is TRBV11-2, the J call TRBJ1-1, with 7 nucleotides matching TRBD1. The specimen was peripheral blood. CDR3 in amino acids: CASSPRTGGVGEAFF. In DNA form, the CDR3 reads TGTGCCAGCAGCCCGAGGACAGGAGGGGTTGGTGAAGCTTTCTTT.